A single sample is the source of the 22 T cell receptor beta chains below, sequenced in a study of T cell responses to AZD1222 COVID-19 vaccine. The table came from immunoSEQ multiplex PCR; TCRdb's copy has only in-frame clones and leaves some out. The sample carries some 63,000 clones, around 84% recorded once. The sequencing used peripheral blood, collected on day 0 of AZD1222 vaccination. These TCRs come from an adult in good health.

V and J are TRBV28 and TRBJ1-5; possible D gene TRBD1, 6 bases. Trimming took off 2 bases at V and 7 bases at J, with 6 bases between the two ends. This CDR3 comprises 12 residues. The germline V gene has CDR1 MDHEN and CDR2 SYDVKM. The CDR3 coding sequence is TGTGCCAGCAGTTTACAGGGGCAGCCCCAGCATTTT. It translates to CASSLQGQPQHF.

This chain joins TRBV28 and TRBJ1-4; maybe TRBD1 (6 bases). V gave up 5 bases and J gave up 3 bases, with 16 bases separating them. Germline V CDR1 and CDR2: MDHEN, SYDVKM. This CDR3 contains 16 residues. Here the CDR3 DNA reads TGTGCCAGCAGTCTCAACGGACAGCTATCTAATGAAAAACTGTTTTTT. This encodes CASSLNGQLSNEKLFF.

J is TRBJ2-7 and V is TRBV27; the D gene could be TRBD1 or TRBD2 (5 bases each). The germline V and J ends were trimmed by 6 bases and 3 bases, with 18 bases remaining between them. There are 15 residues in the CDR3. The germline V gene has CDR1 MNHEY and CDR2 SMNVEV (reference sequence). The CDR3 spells CASRRDPSGHYEQYF. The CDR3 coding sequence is TGTGCCAGCAGACGGGACCCTTCGGGTCACTACGAGCAGTACTTC.

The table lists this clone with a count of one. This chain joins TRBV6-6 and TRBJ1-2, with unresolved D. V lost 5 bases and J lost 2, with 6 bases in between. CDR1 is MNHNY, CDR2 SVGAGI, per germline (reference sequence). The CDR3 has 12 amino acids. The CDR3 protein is CASSTTNYGYTF. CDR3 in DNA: TGTGCCAGCAGTACAACGAACTATGGCTACACCTTC.

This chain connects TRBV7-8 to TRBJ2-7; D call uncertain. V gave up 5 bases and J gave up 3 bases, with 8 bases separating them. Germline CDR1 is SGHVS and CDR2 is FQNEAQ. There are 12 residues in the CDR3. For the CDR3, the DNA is TGTGCCAGCAGCGGCGGTGGCTACGAGCAGTACGTC. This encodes CASSGGGYEQYV.

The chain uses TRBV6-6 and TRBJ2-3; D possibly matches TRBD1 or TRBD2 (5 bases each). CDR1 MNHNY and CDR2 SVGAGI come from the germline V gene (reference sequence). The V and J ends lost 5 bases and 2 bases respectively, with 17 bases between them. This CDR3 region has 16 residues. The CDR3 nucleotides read TGTGCCAGCAGTCCGCCCTTGGGGGAAAACACAGATACGCAGTATTTT. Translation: CASSPPLGENTDTQYF.

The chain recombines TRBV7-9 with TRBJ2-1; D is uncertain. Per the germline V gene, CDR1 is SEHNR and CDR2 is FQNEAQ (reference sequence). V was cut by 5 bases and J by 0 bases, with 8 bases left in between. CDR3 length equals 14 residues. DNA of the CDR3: TGTGCCAGCAGCCCGGTGGGCTCCTACAATGAGCAGTTCTTC. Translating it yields CASSPVGSYNEQFF.

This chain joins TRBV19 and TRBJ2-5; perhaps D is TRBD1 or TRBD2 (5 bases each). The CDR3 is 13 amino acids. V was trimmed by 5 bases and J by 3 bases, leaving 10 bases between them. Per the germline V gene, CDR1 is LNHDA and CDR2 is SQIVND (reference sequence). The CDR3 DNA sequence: TGTGCCAGTAGTGGGACGGATAAAGAGACCCAGTACTTC. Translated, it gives CASSGTDKETQYF. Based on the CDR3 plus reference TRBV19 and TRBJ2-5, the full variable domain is DGGITQSPKYLFRKEGQNVTLSCEQNLNHDAMYWYRQDPGQGLRLIYYSQIVNDFQKGDIAEGYSVSREKKESFPLTVTSAQKNPTAFYLCASSGTDKETQYFGPGTRLLVL.

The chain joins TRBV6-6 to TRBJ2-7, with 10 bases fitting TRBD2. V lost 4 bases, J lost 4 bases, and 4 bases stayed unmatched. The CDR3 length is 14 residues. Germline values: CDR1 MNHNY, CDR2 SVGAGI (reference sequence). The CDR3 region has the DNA TGTGCCAGCAGTTGGACTAGCGGAGGGTACGAGCAGTACTTC. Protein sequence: CASSWTSGGYEQYF.

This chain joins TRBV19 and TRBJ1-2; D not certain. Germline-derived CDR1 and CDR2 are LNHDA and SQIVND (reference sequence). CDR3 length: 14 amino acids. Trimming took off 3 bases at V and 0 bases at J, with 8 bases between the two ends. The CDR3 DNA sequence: TGTGCCAGTAGTATTGGCAGGACTAACTATGGCTACACCTTC. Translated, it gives CASSIGRTNYGYTF.

The CDR3 region is CASSQDKAAATNEKLFF. CDR3 DNA: TGTGCCAGCAGCCAAGATAAGGCGGCCGCAACTAATGAAAAACTGTTTTTT. V usage is TRBV4-2 and J usage is TRBJ1-4; D is undetermined. The length of the CDR3 is 17 residues. V gave up 0 bases and J gave up 0 bases, with 11 bases separating them. The germline V gene encodes CDR1 LGHNA and CDR2 YNFKEQ.

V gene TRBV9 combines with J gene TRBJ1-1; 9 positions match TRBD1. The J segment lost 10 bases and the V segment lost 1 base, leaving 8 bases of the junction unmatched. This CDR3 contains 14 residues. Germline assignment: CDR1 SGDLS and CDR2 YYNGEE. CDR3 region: CASSVSTGGAGAFF. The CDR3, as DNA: TGTGCCAGCAGCGTATCAACAGGGGGCGCGGGAGCTTTCTTT.

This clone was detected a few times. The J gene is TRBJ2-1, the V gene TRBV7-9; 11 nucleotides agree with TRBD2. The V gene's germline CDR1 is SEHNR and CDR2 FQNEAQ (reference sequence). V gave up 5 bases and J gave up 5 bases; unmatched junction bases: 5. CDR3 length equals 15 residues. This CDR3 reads CASSRLAGKDNEQFF. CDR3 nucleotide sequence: TGTGCCAGCAGCCGACTAGCGGGAAAAGACAATGAGCAGTTCTTC.

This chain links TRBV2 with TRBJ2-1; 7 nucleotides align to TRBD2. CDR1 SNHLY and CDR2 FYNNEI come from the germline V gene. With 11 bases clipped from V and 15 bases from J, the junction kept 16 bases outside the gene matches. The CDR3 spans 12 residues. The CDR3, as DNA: TGTGCCGACCAATCGGCGGGAGTGGAGGGGTTCTTC. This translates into CADQSAGVEGFF. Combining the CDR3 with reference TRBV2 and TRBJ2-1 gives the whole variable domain EPEVTQTPSHQVTQMGQEVILRCVPISNHLYFYWYRQILGQKVEFLVSFYNNEISEKSEIFDDQFSVERPDGSNFTLKIRSTKLEDSAMYFCADQSAGVEGFFGPGTRLTVL.

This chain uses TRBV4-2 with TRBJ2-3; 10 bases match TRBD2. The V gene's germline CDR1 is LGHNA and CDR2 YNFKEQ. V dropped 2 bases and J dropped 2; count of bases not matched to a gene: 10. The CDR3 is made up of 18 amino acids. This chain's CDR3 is CASSQPPLTSGNTDTQYF. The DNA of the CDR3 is TGTGCCAGCAGCCAACCTCCCCTAACTAGCGGGAACACAGATACGCAGTATTTT.

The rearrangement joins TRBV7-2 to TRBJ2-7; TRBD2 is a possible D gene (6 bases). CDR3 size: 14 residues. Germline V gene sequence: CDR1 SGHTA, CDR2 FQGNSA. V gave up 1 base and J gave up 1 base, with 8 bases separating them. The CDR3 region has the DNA TGTGCCAGCAGCTTAGGCGGGGAGTCCTACGAGCAGTACTTC. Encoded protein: CASSLGGESYEQYF.

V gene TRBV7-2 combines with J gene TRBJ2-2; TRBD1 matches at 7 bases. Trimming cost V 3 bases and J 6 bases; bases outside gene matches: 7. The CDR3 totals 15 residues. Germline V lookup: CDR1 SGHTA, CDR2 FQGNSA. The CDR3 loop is CASSLRQGLAGELFF. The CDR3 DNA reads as TGTGCCAGCAGCTTGAGACAGGGTTTAGCCGGGGAGCTGTTTTTT.

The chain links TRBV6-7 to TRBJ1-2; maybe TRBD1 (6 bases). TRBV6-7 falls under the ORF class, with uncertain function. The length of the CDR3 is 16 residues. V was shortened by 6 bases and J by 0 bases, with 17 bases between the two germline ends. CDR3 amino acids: CASRTGQSRANYGYTF. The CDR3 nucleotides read TGTGCCAGCAGAACAGGACAGTCACGAGCTAACTATGGCTACACCTTC.

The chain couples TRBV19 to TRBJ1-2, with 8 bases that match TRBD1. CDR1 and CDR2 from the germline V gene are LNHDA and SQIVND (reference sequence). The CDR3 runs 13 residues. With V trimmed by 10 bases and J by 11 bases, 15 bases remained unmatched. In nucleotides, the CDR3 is TGTGCCAATCCCGGGACAGGCAATATCAGTTACACCTTC. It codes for CANPGTGNISYTF. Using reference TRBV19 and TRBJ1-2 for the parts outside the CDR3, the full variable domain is DGGITQSPKYLFRKEGQNVTLSCEQNLNHDAMYWYRQDPGQGLRLIYYSQIVNDFQKGDIAEGYSVSREKKESFPLTVTSAQKNPTAFYLCANPGTGNISYTFGSGTRLTVV.

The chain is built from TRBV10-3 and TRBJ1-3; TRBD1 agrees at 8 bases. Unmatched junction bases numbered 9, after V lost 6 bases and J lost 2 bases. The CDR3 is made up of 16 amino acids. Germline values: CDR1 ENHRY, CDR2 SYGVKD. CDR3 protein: CAIRRTGPSTGNTIYF. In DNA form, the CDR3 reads TGTGCCATCAGGAGGACAGGGCCATCAACTGGAAACACCATATATTTT.

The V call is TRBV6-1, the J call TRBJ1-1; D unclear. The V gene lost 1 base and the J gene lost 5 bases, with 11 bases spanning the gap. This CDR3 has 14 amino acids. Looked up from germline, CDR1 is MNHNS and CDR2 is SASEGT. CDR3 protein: CASSEGGVRTEAFF. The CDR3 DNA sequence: TGTGCCAGCAGTGAAGGGGGAGTTAGGACTGAAGCTTTCTTT.

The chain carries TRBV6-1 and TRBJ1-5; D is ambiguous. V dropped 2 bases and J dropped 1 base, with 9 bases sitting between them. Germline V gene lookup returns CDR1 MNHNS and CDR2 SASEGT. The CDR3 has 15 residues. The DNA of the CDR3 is TGTGCCAGCAGTGAATACGGCCGGAGCAATCAGCCCCAGCATTTT. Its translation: CASSEYGRSNQPQHF.